This T cell receptor (beta chain) was captured in a study of T-cell reconstitution after alpha-beta-depleted transplantation in children. Notes on this clonotype: The target antigen is unknown. A read error may explain this, as a much larger clone is one base away.

Study-level points and caveats: Some patients' high day-60 TCRbeta diversity was attributed to recipient cells surviving conditioning.

The CDR3 loop spans 12 amino acids. Trimming cost V 6 bases and J 10 bases, with 12 bases left between them. This sample's TCRbeta library carried unique molecular identifier barcodes. TCRdb processed the PCR reads anew with MiXCR; each CDR3 protein has one entry. The sample shows about 190,000 distinct CDR3 sequences, around 10% of them seen only once. The chain carries TRBV12-3 or TRBV12-4 and TRBJ1-4, with TRBD1 as a possible D gene (5 bases). The source was PBMCs, collected before TCRalphabeta/CD19-depleted stem cell transplant. This clonotype originated in a boy younger than 10 with acute myeloid leukemia, due to receive a stem cell transplant. The CDR3 region has the DNA TGTGCCAGCAGAGGGGTTGATGTAAAACTGTTTTTT. Translating gives CASRGVDVKLFF.